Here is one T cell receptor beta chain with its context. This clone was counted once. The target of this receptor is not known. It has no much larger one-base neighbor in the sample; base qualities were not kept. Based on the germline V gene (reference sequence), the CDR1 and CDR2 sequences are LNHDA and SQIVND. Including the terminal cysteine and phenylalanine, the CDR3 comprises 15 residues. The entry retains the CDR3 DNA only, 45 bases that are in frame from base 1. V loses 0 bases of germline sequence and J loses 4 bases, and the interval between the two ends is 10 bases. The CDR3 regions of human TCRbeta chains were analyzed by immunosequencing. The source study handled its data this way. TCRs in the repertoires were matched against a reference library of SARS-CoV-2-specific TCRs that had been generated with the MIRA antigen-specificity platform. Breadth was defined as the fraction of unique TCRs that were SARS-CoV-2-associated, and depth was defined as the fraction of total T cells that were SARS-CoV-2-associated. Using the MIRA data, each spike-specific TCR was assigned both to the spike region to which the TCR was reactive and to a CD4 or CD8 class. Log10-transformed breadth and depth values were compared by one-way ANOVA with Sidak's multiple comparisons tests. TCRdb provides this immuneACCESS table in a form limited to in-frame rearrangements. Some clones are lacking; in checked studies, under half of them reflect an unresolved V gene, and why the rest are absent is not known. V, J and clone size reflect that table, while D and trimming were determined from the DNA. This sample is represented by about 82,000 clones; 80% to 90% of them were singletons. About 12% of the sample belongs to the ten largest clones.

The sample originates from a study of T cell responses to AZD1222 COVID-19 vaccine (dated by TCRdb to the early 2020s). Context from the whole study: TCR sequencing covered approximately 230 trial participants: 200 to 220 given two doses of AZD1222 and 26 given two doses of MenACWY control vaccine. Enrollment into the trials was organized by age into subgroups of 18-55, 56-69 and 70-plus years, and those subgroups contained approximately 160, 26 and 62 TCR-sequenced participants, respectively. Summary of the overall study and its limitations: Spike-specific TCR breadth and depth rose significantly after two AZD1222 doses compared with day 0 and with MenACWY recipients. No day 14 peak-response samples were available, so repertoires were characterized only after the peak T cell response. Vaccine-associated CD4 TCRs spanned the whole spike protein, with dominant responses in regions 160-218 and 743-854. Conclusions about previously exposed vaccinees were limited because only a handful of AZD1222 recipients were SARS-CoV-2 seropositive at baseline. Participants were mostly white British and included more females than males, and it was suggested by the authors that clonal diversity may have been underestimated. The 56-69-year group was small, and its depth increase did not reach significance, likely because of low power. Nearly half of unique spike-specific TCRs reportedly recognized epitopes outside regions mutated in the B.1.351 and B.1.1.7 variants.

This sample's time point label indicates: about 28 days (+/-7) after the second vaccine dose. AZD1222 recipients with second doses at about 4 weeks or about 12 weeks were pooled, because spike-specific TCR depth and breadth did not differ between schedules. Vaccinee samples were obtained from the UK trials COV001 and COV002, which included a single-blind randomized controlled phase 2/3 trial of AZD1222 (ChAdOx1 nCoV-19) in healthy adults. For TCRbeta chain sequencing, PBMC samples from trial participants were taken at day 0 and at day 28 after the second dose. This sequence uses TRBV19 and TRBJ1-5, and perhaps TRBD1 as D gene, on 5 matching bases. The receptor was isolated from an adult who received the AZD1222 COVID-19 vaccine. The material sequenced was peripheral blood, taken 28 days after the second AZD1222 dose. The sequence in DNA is TGTGCCAGTAGTATAGACGGGGCAGGGAATCAGCCCCAGCATTTT. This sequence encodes CASSIDGAGNQPQHF.